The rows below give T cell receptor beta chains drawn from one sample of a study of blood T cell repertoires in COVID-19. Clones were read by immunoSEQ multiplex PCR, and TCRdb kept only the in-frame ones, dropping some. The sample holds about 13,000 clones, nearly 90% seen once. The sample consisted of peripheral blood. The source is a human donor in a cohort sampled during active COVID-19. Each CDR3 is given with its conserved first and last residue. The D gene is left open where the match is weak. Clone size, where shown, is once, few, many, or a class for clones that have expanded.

CASSFGSSTDTQYF	TGTGCCAGCAGCTTTGGCAGTTCGACAGATACGCAGTATTTT	TRBJ2-3	TRBV11-2	.	.
CASRPQGLTEAFF	TGTGCCAGCAGGCCACAGGGTCTCACTGAAGCTTTCTTT	TRBJ1-1	TRBV9	.	.
CASSFRGFHGYTF	TGTGCCAGCAGCTTCAGAGGGTTCCACGGCTACACCTTC	TRBJ1-2	TRBV27	.	.
CASSSNIAGASSNEQFF	TGCGCCAGCAGCTCCAACATAGCGGGGGCCTCCTCCAATGAGCAGTTCTTC	TRBJ2-1	TRBV5-1	.	TRBD2
CASSLGQGVSYNEQFF	TGCGCCAGCAGCCTGGGACAGGGGGTCAGCTACAATGAGCAGTTCTTC	TRBJ2-1	TRBV5-1	once	TRBD1
CATYGLGGELFF	TGTGCCACCTACGGACTGGGCGGGGAGCTGTTTTTT	TRBJ2-2	TRBV6-5	.	.
CASSPRTGRLNTEAFF	TGTGCCAGCAGCCCGAGGACAGGGCGCTTGAACACTGAAGCTTTCTTT	TRBJ1-1	TRBV7-8	.	TRBD1
CASSQETGTGANVLTF	TGCGCCAGCAGCCAAGAAACAGGCACTGGGGCCAACGTCCTGACTTTC	TRBJ2-6	TRBV4-3	.	.
CAWTRGRTGDYGYTF	TGTGCCTGGACCCGAGGGAGGACAGGGGACTATGGCTACACCTTC	TRBJ1-2	TRBV30	.	TRBD1
CASSLDRGGYTF	TGTGCCAGCAGCCTCGACAGAGGTGGCTACACCTTC	TRBJ1-2	TRBV14	.	.
CASSQEVQAEAFF	TGTGCCAGCAGCCAAGAAGTACAGGCTGAAGCTTTCTTT	TRBJ1-1	TRBV4-2	.	.
CASSFRDRDSNTEAFF	TGCGCCAGCAGCTTCCGGGACAGGGATTCGAACACTGAAGCTTTCTTT	TRBJ1-1	TRBV5-1	.	TRBD1
CASSLQGAIGYTF	TGTGCCAGCAGTCTCCAAGGGGCGATTGGCTACACCTTC	TRBJ1-2	TRBV11-2	once	.
CASNKIGGQGGNTIYF	TGTGCCAGTAACAAAATCGGAGGACAGGGCGGAAACACCATATATTTT	TRBJ1-3	TRBV19	.	TRBD1
CASSLGQFTDTQYF	TGTGCCAGCAGCTTGGGACAATTCACAGATACGCAGTATTTT	TRBJ2-3	TRBV11-2	.	.